The clone carrying this TCR beta chain has a count of ten or more. Its specificity is not known. Primers used in a second PCR of about 7 to 12 cycles were a sample-barcoded 5' primer and a J-beta primer mix. TCRdb itself ran the 5' RACE reads through MiXCR, one entry per CDR3 protein. The repertoire holds 700,000 to 850,000 distinct CDR3 sequences, 35% to 40% seen once, with 10% to 15% in the top ten. Healthy Caucasians from Russia aged about 6 to 90 served as donors. The amount of total RNA extracted per sample was at least 5 micrograms. Trimming cost V 6 bases and J 2 bases, with 13 bases left between them. Germline V gene lookup returns CDR1 DFQATT and CDR2 SNEGSKA (reference sequence). The CDR3 consists of 13 residues. This entry belongs to a study of blood T cells in healthy people across ages. Study-level results: Naive T cell percentage and TCR beta diversity correlated strongly.

Sequenced material: blood. The chain recombines TRBV20-1 with TRBJ2-5; D is unclear. This TCR was recovered from a man between 18 and 29 years old in good health. The CDR3 protein is CSARHTLQETQYF. The CDR3 DNA sequence: TGCAGTGCGAGACACACGCTGCAAGAGACCCAGTACTTC.